A single sample is the source of the 5 T cell receptor beta chains below, sequenced in a study of cytomegalovirus exposure and HLA in healthy donors (dated by TCRdb to about 2017). Receptor amplification or capture employed the immunoSEQ multiplex PCR assay. For the multiplex PCR, a mixture combining 60 forward primers for TCR Vbeta segments and 13 reverse primers for TCR Jbeta segments was used. Drawn from immuneACCESS, this table holds only the in-frame rearrangements with V and J called that TCRdb kept. Clones are partly lost; checked studies trace under half to an unresolved V gene and leave the rest unexplained. The sample has 130,000 to 150,000 clones on record, 65% to 80% of them singletons. The ten largest clones add up to roughly 1.2% of the sample. Sequences were obtained from PBMCs. The receptors originated from a male donor in good health and CMV-seropositive.

The chain joins TRBV6-1 to TRBJ1-2; D is unclear. Germline V CDR1 and CDR2: MNHNS, SASEGT. CDR3 length equals 11 residues. The germline V and J ends were trimmed by 7 bases and 5 bases, with 8 bases remaining between them. For the CDR3, the DNA is TGTGCCAGCAAACAAATATATGGCTACACCTTC. Amino acids: CASKQIYGYTF.

The CDR3: CASSPDDRGWYEQYF. CDR3 DNA: TGTGCCAGCTCACCGGACGACAGGGGATGGTACGAGCAGTACTTC. V gene TRBV18 combines with J gene TRBJ2-7; 8 bases match TRBD1. Per germline, CDR1 KGHSH and CDR2 LQKENI. V lost 3 bases, J lost 4 bases, and 8 bases stayed unmatched. This CDR3 is built from 15 residues.

The DNA for the CDR3 is TGCAGCGCGAGGACAGGTGTAACCTACGAGCAGTACTTC. Protein: CSARTGVTYEQYF. This chain uses TRBV29-1 with TRBJ2-7, with 7 nucleotides matching TRBD1. The CDR3 consists of 13 residues. Germline-derived CDR1 and CDR2 are SQVTM and ANQGSEA. The V segment lost 7 bases and the J segment 2 bases; nucleotides outside the gene matches: 8.

This clone was recorded only once. The chain employs TRBV7-9 and TRBJ2-3, with TRBD1 matching 7 bases. The ends lost 5 bases at V and 4 bases at J; junction bases unmatched: 15. The CDR3 sequence is 17 residues long. Germline CDR1 and CDR2: SEHNR and FQNEAQ (reference sequence). CDR3 DNA: TGTGCCAGCAGCGAACGAAGGGTGCAGGGGGTCGCAGATACGCAGTATTTT. Protein product: CASSERRVQGVADTQYF.

This clone was recorded a few times. CDR3 nucleotides: TGTGCCAGCAGCTTACTTTTGGGGGCCGGTGAGCAGTTCTTC. Residues: CASSLLLGAGEQFF. V gene TRBV7-9 combines with J gene TRBJ2-1; perhaps TRBD1 as D (6 bases). The germline V and J ends were trimmed by 2 bases and 9 bases, with 14 bases remaining between them. The CDR3 is 14 amino acids. Germline V lookup: CDR1 SEHNR, CDR2 FQNEAQ (reference sequence).